This T cell receptor beta chain was profiled in a study of radiation and T cells in renal cell carcinoma (TCRdb year 2020). Context from the whole study: The samples were drawn from a clinical trial, where primary renal cell carcinomas were treated with 15 Gy of stereotactic body radiation therapy and then removed by nephrectomy 4 weeks afterward. In total, approximately 54 samples, comprising around 26 tumors and around 27 peripheral blood samples, were subjected to TCR beta sequencing. In the roughly 49 samples combined, 4 million to 5 million unique CDR3 nucleotide sequences were found, encoding roughly 3,000,000 unique CDR3 amino acid sequences.

Concerning this clone: Its antigen is still unknown. Base-call qualities are not available, and no considerably larger clone is one nucleotide away.

Paper-wide results and their limitations: An increase in top tumor clonotypes in blood was observed from baseline to 2 weeks post-radiation, followed by contraction by 4 weeks, which was taken to suggest transient expansion of tumor-resident clones. Changes in the blood repertoire were not tracked past 4 weeks after treatment. Because the trial had a single-armed design, the trial could not examine how radiation dose or scheduling affected the TCR repertoire. Because no pretreatment tumor biopsies were available, whether clonotypes were present in the tumor at baseline could not be determined.

This sample's time point label indicates: baseline pretreatment blood. The treatment or condition label of this sample denotes: 15 Gy SBRT to primary tumor, nephrectomy 4 weeks later. To follow tumor-enriched clonotypes, peripheral blood was collected serially from radiation-treated patients at baseline and again at 2 weeks and 4 weeks after SBRT. Renal cell carcinoma with clear cell pathology was present in all patients. The QIAamp DNA Blood Mini Kit (Qiagen) was used to prepare genomic DNA for TCR sequencing. The analyses included just those samples that passed every quality control check. Trimming leaves V shorter by 6 bases and J shorter by 5 bases, with the junction holding 19 bases beyond the gene matches. The CDR3 starts with the cysteine, ends with the phenylalanine, and has 17 residues. Only the CDR3 part of the read is kept: 51 bases, read in frame from the first base. Reading the germline V gene gives CDR1 SGHAT and CDR2 FQNNGV.

Following the manufacturer's recommendations, the immunoSEQ kit was used to generate TCR beta libraries from genomic DNA. To prepare the libraries, a first multiplex PCR with proprietary primers was run, followed by a second PCR that added unique barcodes, and a bead cleanup was done after each round. Each sample batch included a kit-provided positive control reaction and a negative control reaction. The final libraries were assessed on an Agilent 4200 TapeStation D1000 ScreenTape, pooled by volume, and quantified by qPCR. Sequencing ran on an Illumina NextSeq500 with a MidOutput 150-cycle cartridge, using 156 Read1 and 15 Index1 cycles with kit custom primers. The pooled library was loaded at approximately 1 pM with an approximately 18% PhiX control spike-in. On the study's bioinformatics: The vendor-processed data were analyzed in R, and a clonotype was defined as all T cells that share the same CDR3 nucleotide sequence. For clone abundance analyses, frequencies were normalized to the 10,000 most abundant clones per sample. Public T cell clones, which averaged fewer than five per sample, were excluded before analysis. Tumor-enriched clonotypes and baseline blood-enriched clonotypes were defined as those with an abundance difference of at least 32-fold between compartments. A beta-binomial differential abundance model was applied to find clonotypes that expanded or contracted between blood time points. The Baroni-Urbani and Buser coefficient was used to measure tumor-blood repertoire similarity, and groups were compared with two-tailed Wilcoxon tests in R. The clones in this table, taken by TCRdb from immuneACCESS, are in-frame only. Not every clone is retained; where verified, under half of the shortfall comes from an unresolved V gene, and the cause of the rest is unknown. D and trimming were read from the DNA, whereas the V and J calls and clone size are those reported in that table. This sample gives 150,000 or so clones in total; less than 90% of them show up just once. In total, the top ten clones hold approximately 4% of the sample.

The sequenced sample was blood, obtained from a patient whose treatment included radiotherapy and nephrectomy. This sequence uses TRBV11-2 and TRBJ2-7, and TRBD1 matches 7 of the central bases. This receptor was taken from a woman in her seventies with renal cell carcinoma. The nucleotide sequence is TGTGCCAGCAGGCATATTAACCCGAGACAGGGTGTAAACGAGCAGTACTTC. It specifies CASRHINPRQGVNEQYF.